Listed here are 12 T cell receptor beta chains from one sample, sequenced in a study of blood T cell repertoires in COVID-19. Measured with immunoSEQ multiplex PCR; TCRdb has only the in-frame clones, and not every one. The sample yields approximately 200,000 clones, around 90% seen once. The source material was PBMCs or T cells enriched from blood (not recorded which). Receptors originate from a young woman who had recovered from COVID-19.

The chain joins TRBV18 to TRBJ2-1, with D possibly TRBD2 on 6 matching bases. CDR3 length: 15 amino acids. CDR1 is KGHSH and CDR2 is LQKENI in the germline V gene. V was trimmed by 2 bases and J by 8 bases, leaving 16 bases between them. Here the CDR3 DNA reads TGTGCCAGCTCACCATCGGGACTCCACCGCGATGAGCAGTTCTTC. Protein: CASSPSGLHRDEQFF.

This chain connects TRBV7-6 to TRBJ2-5; no firm D call. The CDR3 sequence is 11 residues long. Trimming shortened V by 5 bases and J by 5 bases, and 6 bases separated the two germline ends. From germline, CDR1 is SGHVS and CDR2 FNYEAQ. The CDR3 DNA follows: TGTGCCAGCAGCCTAAGCGAGACCCAGTACTTC. It translates to CASSLSETQYF.

The rearrangement links TRBV2 to TRBJ1-6; 8 nucleotides agree with TRBD1. CDR3 length: 16 residues. Germline V gives CDR1 SNHLY, CDR2 FYNNEI. The J segment lost 0 bases and the V segment lost 8 bases, leaving 6 bases of the junction unmatched. DNA of the CDR3: TGTGCCAGCCGGGACAGGACGAGCTCCTATAATTCACCCCTCCACTTT. It is translated as CASRDRTSSYNSPLHF.

V gene TRBV24-1 combines with J gene TRBJ1-5; D call uncertain. Germline-derived CDR1 and CDR2 are KGHDR and SFDVKD. V lost 2 bases and J 11 bases, leaving 15 bases between the germline ends. The CDR3 sequence is 14 residues long. The CDR3 is CATSDSQLGLTQHF. Here the CDR3 DNA reads TGTGCCACCAGTGATTCTCAACTAGGGCTGACCCAGCATTTT.

The chain has TRBV24-1 and TRBJ2-2, with D possibly matching TRBD2 (8 bases). Trimming took 1 base from V and 7 from J, leaving 21 bases between them. Germline V lookup: CDR1 KGHDR, CDR2 SFDVKD. This CDR3 is 18 amino acids long. In nucleotides, the CDR3 is TGTGCCACCAGTGATTTCCCAGGGGGGACTAGTCGGTTCGGGGAGCTGTTTTTT. Translated, it gives CATSDFPGGTSRFGELFF.

This chain connects TRBV5-6 to TRBJ2-1, with D tentatively TRBD1 (6 bases). The CDR3 is 18 amino acids. Per the germline V gene, CDR1 is SGHDT and CDR2 is YYEEEE. Trimming left V 4 bases short and J 5 bases short, with 25 bases between. The CDR3 bases are TGTGCCAGCAGCCCTATGGCAGCGTGGGACAATATTAACAATGAGCAGTTCTTC. Translation gives CASSPMAAWDNINNEQFF.

The chain uses TRBV10-3 and TRBJ1-1, with 11 positions matching TRBD1. Looked up from germline, CDR1 is ENHRY and CDR2 is SYGVKD. The CDR3 length is 19 residues. Losses at the gene ends were 2 bases for V and 3 bases for J; bases not matched to a gene: 14. The chain's CDR3 is CAISELRTGGLDGDTEAFF. In nucleotides, the CDR3 is TGTGCCATCAGTGAGCTCCGGACAGGGGGCTTGGATGGGGACACTGAAGCTTTCTTT.

This chain joins TRBV18 and TRBJ1-4, with D possibly matching TRBD1 (5 bases). Germline CDR1 KGHSH, CDR2 LQKENI. Trimming took off 3 bases at V and 0 bases at J, with 5 bases between the two ends. The CDR3 covers 14 residues. The CDR3 nucleotides read TGTGCCAGCTCACCGACAGCAACTAATGAAAAACTGTTTTTT. As protein: CASSPTATNEKLFF. Complete variable domain (other parts from reference TRBV18 and TRBJ1-4): NAGVMQNPRHLVRRRGQEARLRCSPMKGHSHVYWYRQLPEEGLKFMVYLQKENIIDESGMPKERFSAEFPKEGPSILRIQQVVRGDSAAYFCASSPTATNEKLFFGSGTQLSVL.

The chain carries TRBV5-4 and TRBJ2-1; D gene uncertain. The CDR3 contains 11 residues. The V gene's germline CDR1 is SGHNT and CDR2 YYREEE (reference sequence). The germline V and J ends were trimmed by 2 bases and 7 bases, with 4 bases remaining between them. This CDR3 is CASSLHNEQFF. The CDR3 region has the DNA TGTGCCAGCAGCTTACATAATGAGCAGTTCTTC.

CDR3 DNA sequence: TGTGCCAGCAGCTGGGGGGGGACTGGAAACACCATATATTTT. Translation gives CASSWGGTGNTIYF. The chain recombines TRBV7-2 with TRBJ1-3; D is possibly TRBD1 (5 bases). Germline CDR1 reads SGHTA; CDR2 reads FQGNSA. The length of the CDR3 is 14 residues. Trimming stripped 4 bases from V and 2 bases from J, with 9 bases between.

This chain uses TRBV7-2 with TRBJ2-3; the D is unclear. Germline assignment: CDR1 SGHTA and CDR2 FQGNSA. CDR3 length: 14 residues. Trimming removed 1 base at V and 1 base at J, with 6 bases between. This CDR3 is CASSLDSRTDTQYF. The CDR3 nucleotides are TGTGCCAGCAGCTTAGACTCGCGCACAGATACGCAGTATTTT. Supplemented by reference TRBV7-2 and TRBJ2-3, the full variable domain reads GAGVSQSPSNKVTEKGKDVELRCDPISGHTALYWYRQSLGQGLEFLIYFQGNSAPDKSGLPSDRFSAERTGGSVSTLTIQRTQQEDSAVYLCASSLDSRTDTQYFGPGTRLTVL.

V usage is TRBV12-3 or TRBV12-4 and J usage is TRBJ1-5; 7 nucleotides match TRBD1. V trimming: 7 bases; J trimming: 6 bases; junction bases outside the gene matches: 6. The CDR3 runs 13 residues. The DNA for the CDR3 is TGTGCCAGCACCCTCGACAGGGTTCAGCCCCAGCATTTT. Amino acid sequence: CASTLDRVQPQHF.